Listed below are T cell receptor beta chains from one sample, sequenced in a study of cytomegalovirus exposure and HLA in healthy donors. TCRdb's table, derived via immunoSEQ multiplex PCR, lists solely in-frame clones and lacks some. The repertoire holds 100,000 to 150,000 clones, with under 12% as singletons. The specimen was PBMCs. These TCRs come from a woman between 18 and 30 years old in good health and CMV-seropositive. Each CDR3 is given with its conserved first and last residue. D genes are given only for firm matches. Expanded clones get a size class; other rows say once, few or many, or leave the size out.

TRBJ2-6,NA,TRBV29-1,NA,TGCAGCTACCGGGGTGCAAGCTCTGGGGCCAACGTCCTGACTTTC,CSYRGASSGANVLTF
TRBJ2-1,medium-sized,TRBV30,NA,TGTGCCTGGAGTGACAGACCTTACAATGAGCAGTTCTTC,CAWSDRPYNEQFF
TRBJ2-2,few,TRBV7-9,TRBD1,TGTGCCAGCGGATCAACAGGGGGCTGGGAGCTGTTTTTT,CASGSTGGWELFF
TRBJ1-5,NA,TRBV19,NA,TGTGCCAGTAGTAGGTGGGGCAGCAATCAGCCCCAGCATTTT,CASSRWGSNQPQHF
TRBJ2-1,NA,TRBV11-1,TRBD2,TGTGCCTCGAGACTAGCGGTCTACAATGAGCAGTTCTTC,CASRLAVYNEQFF
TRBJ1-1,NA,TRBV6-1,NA,TGTGCCAGCAGCACATTGGACACTGAAGCTTTCTTT,CASSTLDTEAFF
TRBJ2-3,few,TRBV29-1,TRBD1,TGCAGCGTTGGGGGACAGATTACAGATACGCAGTATTTT,CSVGGQITDTQYF
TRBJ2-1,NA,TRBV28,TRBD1,TGTGCCAGCAGCCGGGACAGGGGCCGATACAATGAGCAGTTCTTC,CASSRDRGRYNEQFF
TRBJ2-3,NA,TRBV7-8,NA,TGTGCCAGCAGCTTCTCGTCTTCCACAGATACGCAGTATTTT,CASSFSSSTDTQYF
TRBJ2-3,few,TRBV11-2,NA,TGTGCCAGCAGCTTAGAAAATCGTATAACTGAGTATTTT,CASSLENRITEYF
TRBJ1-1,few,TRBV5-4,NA,TGTGCCAGCAGCTTGCAGGACACTGAAGCTTTCTTT,CASSLQDTEAFF
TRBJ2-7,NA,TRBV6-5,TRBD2,TGTGCCAGAATCCCGGGAGGCTCCTACGAGCAGTACTTC,CARIPGGSYEQYF
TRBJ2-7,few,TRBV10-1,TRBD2,TGCGCCAGCAGCTCCGGACTAGCGGGGACCTACGAGCAGTACTTC,CASSSGLAGTYEQYF
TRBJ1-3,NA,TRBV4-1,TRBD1,TGCGCCAGCAGCCCGGCGTCGCTTCAGGGGGCCCCTGGAAACACCATATATTTT,CASSPASLQGAPGNTIYF
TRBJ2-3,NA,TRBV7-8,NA,TGTGCCAGCAGCTTTAGTTCAATAATTTGGACAGATACGCAGTATTTT,CASSFSSIIWTDTQYF
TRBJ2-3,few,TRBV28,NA,TGTGCCAGCAGTGGACAGACGAATACGCAGTATTTT,CASSGQTNTQYF
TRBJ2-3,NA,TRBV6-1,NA,TGTGCCTGCCGGGACTTATATACAGATACGCAGTATTTT,CACRDLYTDTQYF
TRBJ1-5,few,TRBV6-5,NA,TGTGCCAGCAGTTACTCTGCAGGGCAGCGTCAGCCCCAGCATTTT,CASSYSAGQRQPQHF
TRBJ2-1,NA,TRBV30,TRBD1,TGTGCCTGGGGCGACTCCGGGCAGGGGGCAATGGATGAGCAGTTCTTC,CAWGDSGQGAMDEQFF
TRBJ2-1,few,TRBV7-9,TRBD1,TGTGCCAGCAGCTCACGAGACAGGGGGCCCATAAATGAGCAGTTCTTC,CASSSRDRGPINEQFF
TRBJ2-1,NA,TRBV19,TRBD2,TGTGCCAGCTCGAGGACTAGCGGGACCTACAATGAGCAGTTCTTC,CASSRTSGTYNEQFF
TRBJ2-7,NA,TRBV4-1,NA,TGCGCCAGCGGCCAAATGACTAACCCCTACGAGCAGTACTTC,CASGQMTNPYEQYF
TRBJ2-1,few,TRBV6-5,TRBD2,TGTGCCAGCAGTTACGCTAGCGGGTATTACAATGAGCAGTTCTTC,CASSYASGYYNEQFF
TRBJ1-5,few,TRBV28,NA,TGTGCCAGCAGTTCTTTCCCTTATAGCAATCAGCCCCAGCATTTT,CASSSFPYSNQPQHF
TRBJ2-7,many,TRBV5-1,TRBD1,TGCGCCAGCAGCAGGGGACAGGGTCCCTACGAGCAGTACTTC,CASSRGQGPYEQYF
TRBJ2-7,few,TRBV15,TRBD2,TGTGCCACCGTCAAAGGGACTAGCGGAGGCTACGAGCAGTACTTC,CATVKGTSGGYEQYF
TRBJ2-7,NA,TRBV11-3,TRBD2,TGTGCCAGCAGCCCCTCCTGGGCTAGCGGGAGGATGTACGAGCAGTACTTC,CASSPSWASGRMYEQYF
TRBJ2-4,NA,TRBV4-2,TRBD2,TGTGCCAGCAGCCAAGAGGCTTGGCGGGAGTTTCGCAAAAACATTCAGTACTTC,CASSQEAWREFRKNIQYF
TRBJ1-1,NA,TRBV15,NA,TGTGCCACCAGGGCGGAGCCTCAAAGCAGCACTGAAGCTTTCTTT,CATRAEPQSSTEAFF
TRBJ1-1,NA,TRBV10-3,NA,TGTGCCATCAGTGATGAAGGACAGAGGAACACTGAAGCTTTCTTT,CAISDEGQRNTEAFF
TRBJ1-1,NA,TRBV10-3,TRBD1,TGTGCCGTCCGACAGGGAAACACTGAAGCTTTCTTT,CAVRQGNTEAFF
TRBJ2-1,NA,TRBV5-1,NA,TGCGCCAGCAGGGACTCTTCCTACAATGAGCAGTTCTTC,CASRDSSYNEQFF
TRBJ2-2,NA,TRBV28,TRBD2,TGTGCCAGCAGTTTAAAGCTAGCGGGAGCCGGGGAGCTGTTTTTT,CASSLKLAGAGELFF
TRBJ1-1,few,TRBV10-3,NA,TGTGCCATCAATGCGGGAACCAACACTGAAGCTTTCTTT,CAINAGTNTEAFF
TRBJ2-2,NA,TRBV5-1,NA,TGCGCCAGCAGTCAGCGGGCGAACACCGGGGAGCTGTTTTTT,CASSQRANTGELFF
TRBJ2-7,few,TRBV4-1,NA,TGCGCCAGCAGCCAAGAGAGGCTTTACGAGCAGTACTTC,CASSQERLYEQYF
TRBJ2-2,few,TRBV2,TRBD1,TGTGCCAGCGATAGGGGGCAGAAGGTCGGGGAGCTGTTTTTT,CASDRGQKVGELFF
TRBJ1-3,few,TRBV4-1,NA,TGCGCCAGCAGCCAAGGTCCGGGACTTAACTCTGGAAACACCATATATTTT,CASSQGPGLNSGNTIYF
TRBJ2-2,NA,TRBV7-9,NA,TGTGCCAGCAGCTTAGATCCGGGAGAGACTTCGTTGTTTTTT,CASSLDPGETSLFF
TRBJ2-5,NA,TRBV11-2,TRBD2,TGTGCCAGCAGCCCCGGACTAGCGGGAGTTTGGGAGACCCAGTACTTC,CASSPGLAGVWETQYF